This T cell receptor (beta chain) emerged from a study of blood T cells in healthy people across ages. About this clonotype: One end of the junction is discordant with germline, which a read error may explain.

Germline V gene lookup returns CDR1 MNHEY and CDR2 SVGEGT. The CDR3 contains 14 residues. Primed by a sample-barcoded 5' primer and a J-beta primer mix, a second PCR proceeded for roughly 6 to 12 cycles. Carrying 12 random nucleotides, a template-switch adaptor labeled each individual cDNA molecule. MiXCR, applied by TCRdb to the 5' RACE reads, yields one record per CDR3 protein. The table has over 550,000 distinct CDR3 sequences, about 30% seen once. The rearrangement links TRBV6-2 or TRBV6-3 to TRBJ2-5; D is unresolved. The receptor comes from a woman aged 80 or older in good health. The specimen was blood. CDR3 sequence: CDSSYGSVQETQYF. CDR3 DNA: TGTGACAGCAGTTACGGTTCCGTACAAGAGACCCAGTACTTC.